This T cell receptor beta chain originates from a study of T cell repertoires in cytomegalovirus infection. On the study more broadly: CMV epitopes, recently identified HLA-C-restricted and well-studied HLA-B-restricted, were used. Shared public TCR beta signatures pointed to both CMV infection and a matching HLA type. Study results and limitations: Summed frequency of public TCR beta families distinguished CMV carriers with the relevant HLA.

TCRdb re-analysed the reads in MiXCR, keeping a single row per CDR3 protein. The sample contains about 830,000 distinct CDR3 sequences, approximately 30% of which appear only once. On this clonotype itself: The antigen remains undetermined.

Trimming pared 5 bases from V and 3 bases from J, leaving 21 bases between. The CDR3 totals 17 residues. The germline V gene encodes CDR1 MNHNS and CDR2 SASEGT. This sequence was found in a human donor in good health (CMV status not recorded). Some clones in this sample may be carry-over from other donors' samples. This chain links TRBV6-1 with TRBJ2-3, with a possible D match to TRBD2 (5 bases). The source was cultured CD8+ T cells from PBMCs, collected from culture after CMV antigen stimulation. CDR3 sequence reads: CASSHVQFGERTDTQYF. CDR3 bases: TGTGCCAGCAGTCACGTCCAGTTTGGGGAGAGGACAGATACGCAGTATTTT.